This entry features one T cell receptor beta chain sequence. Its target is unknown. TCRdb processed the RT-PCR reads anew with MiXCR; each CDR3 protein has one entry. The table shows around 790,000 distinct CDR3 sequences, with roughly 20% occurring only once. Looked up from germline, CDR1 is DFQATT and CDR2 is SNEGSKA (reference sequence). Trimming removed 5 bases from V and 6 bases from J, with 20 bases in between. The CDR3 is 15 amino acids. The data stem from a study of response to subunit inactivated influenza vaccine. Study-wide results and limits: That few new T cells are recruited by each seasonal influenza vaccination was the authors' suggestion.

The genes are TRBV20-1 and TRBJ1-5; possible D gene TRBD1, 5 bases. The sequence derives from a man aged 45-65 years who received an inactivated influenza vaccine. The specimen was PBMCs from blood, collected 5 days after vaccination. CDR3 DNA sequence: TGCAGTGCTCCTCTATCCGGCAGGGTCGGTCAGCCCCAGCATTTT. Its protein is CSAPLSGRVGQPQHF.